This is a list of T cell receptor beta chains from one sample in a study of blood T cell repertoires in COVID-19. Some clones are missing from TCRdb's copy, which holds only in-frame ones; the method was immunoSEQ multiplex PCR. The top ten hold under 0.3% of the sample, which has some 700,000 clones, just under 90% seen once. Sequenced: peripheral blood. The receptors derive from a woman under 30 with acute or convalescent COVID-19. The CDR3 runs from the conserved cysteine through the conserved F or W. Each record gives: clone size, V gene, D gene, J gene, CDR3 protein, CDR3 DNA. A D gene is named only where the DNA matches it firmly. Expanded clones get a size class; other rows say once, few or many, or leave the size out.

clone size: -
V gene: TRBV6-5
D gene: TRBD2
J gene: TRBJ2-5
CDR3 protein: CASKLTSGVQETQYF
CDR3 DNA: TGTGCCAGCAAGTTGACTAGCGGGGTTCAAGAGACCCAGTACTTC

clone size: -
V gene: TRBV9
D gene: TRBD2
J gene: TRBJ2-1
CDR3 protein: CASSAALRGAGDNEQFF
CDR3 DNA: TGTGCCAGCAGCGCCGCTCTGCGGGGGGCCGGGGACAATGAGCAGTTCTTC

clone size: -
V gene: TRBV27
D gene: -
J gene: TRBJ2-7
CDR3 protein: CASSTGMYSYEQYF
CDR3 DNA: TGTGCCAGCAGCACAGGGATGTACTCCTACGAGCAGTACTTC

clone size: -
V gene: TRBV7-9
D gene: -
J gene: TRBJ2-2
CDR3 protein: CASSLLGGGELFF
CDR3 DNA: TGTGCCAGCAGCTTACTCGGGGGCGGGGAGCTGTTTTTT

clone size: -
V gene: TRBV6-2/TRBV6-3
D gene: TRBD1
J gene: TRBJ1-1
CDR3 protein: CASSSSGGDTEAFF
CDR3 DNA: TGTGCCAGCAGTTCCTCAGGGGGGGACACTGAAGCTTTCTTT

clone size: -
V gene: TRBV28
D gene: TRBD2
J gene: TRBJ2-4
CDR3 protein: CASTPSGGLRNIQYF
CDR3 DNA: TGTGCCAGCACCCCCTCGGGGGGGTTGCGAAACATTCAGTACTTC

clone size: once
V gene: TRBV28
D gene: -
J gene: TRBJ1-1
CDR3 protein: CASSPTGEAFF
CDR3 DNA: TGTGCCAGCAGCCCGACAGGTGAAGCTTTCTTT

clone size: -
V gene: TRBV24-1
D gene: TRBD1
J gene: TRBJ1-2
CDR3 protein: CATSPQGMGYGYTF
CDR3 DNA: TGTGCCACCAGTCCACAGGGGATGGGCTATGGCTACACCTTC

clone size: -
V gene: TRBV5-1
D gene: TRBD2
J gene: TRBJ2-2
CDR3 protein: CASSLRLAGGYTNTGELFF
CDR3 DNA: TGCGCCAGCAGCTTGCGACTAGCGGGGGGCTATACGAACACCGGGGAGCTGTTTTTT

clone size: -
V gene: TRBV24-1
D gene: -
J gene: TRBJ2-7
CDR3 protein: CATSDGERGSYEQYF
CDR3 DNA: TGTGCCACCAGTGATGGGGAACGGGGCTCCTACGAGCAGTACTTC

clone size: -
V gene: TRBV9
D gene: TRBD1
J gene: TRBJ1-5
CDR3 protein: CASSAGQGASQPQHF
CDR3 DNA: TGTGCCAGCAGCGCAGGTCAGGGGGCCAGTCAGCCCCAGCATTTT

clone size: few
V gene: TRBV6-5
D gene: TRBD1
J gene: TRBJ2-7
CDR3 protein: CASTLAGGYYEQYF
CDR3 DNA: TGTGCCAGCACACTAGCAGGGGGCTACTACGAGCAGTACTTC

clone size: -
V gene: TRBV5-1
D gene: -
J gene: TRBJ1-5
CDR3 protein: CASSLGQVGQPQHF
CDR3 DNA: TGCGCCAGCAGCTTGGGCCAGGTTGGGCAGCCCCAGCATTTT

clone size: few
V gene: TRBV19
D gene: -
J gene: TRBJ2-7
CDR3 protein: CASSVGRAAYEQYF
CDR3 DNA: TGTGCCAGTAGTGTGGGCAGGGCTGCCTACGAGCAGTACTTC

clone size: -
V gene: TRBV12-3/TRBV12-4
D gene: -
J gene: TRBJ1-2
CDR3 protein: CASSLDRNYGYTF
CDR3 DNA: TGTGCCAGCAGCTTAGACAGAAACTATGGCTACACCTTC

clone size: -
V gene: TRBV3-1/TRBV3-2
D gene: -
J gene: TRBJ1-1
CDR3 protein: CASSQVGGMAFF
CDR3 DNA: TGTGCCAGCAGCCAAGTTGGGGGCATGGCTTTCTTT

clone size: -
V gene: TRBV21-1
D gene: -
J gene: TRBJ2-7
CDR3 protein: CASRRRGAEQYF
CDR3 DNA: TGTGCCAGCCGACGGAGGGGTGCCGAGCAGTACTTC

clone size: -
V gene: TRBV7-6
D gene: -
J gene: TRBJ1-2
CDR3 protein: CASRYSLGGYGYTF
CDR3 DNA: TGTGCCAGCAGGTATTCTCTGGGGGGGTATGGCTACACCTTC

clone size: -
V gene: TRBV7-2
D gene: -
J gene: TRBJ1-2
CDR3 protein: CASSLAGGDGYTF
CDR3 DNA: TGTGCCAGCAGCTTAGCGGGGGGAGATGGCTACACCTTC

clone size: -
V gene: TRBV14
D gene: -
J gene: TRBJ1-1
CDR3 protein: CASSLRDRLGTEAFF
CDR3 DNA: TGTGCCAGCAGCCTCAGAGACAGGCTAGGGACTGAAGCTTTCTTT

clone size: once
V gene: TRBV3-1/TRBV3-2
D gene: -
J gene: TRBJ1-5
CDR3 protein: CASSQGSGNQPQHF
CDR3 DNA: TGTGCCAGCAGCCAAGGATCGGGGAATCAGCCCCAGCATTTT

clone size: -
V gene: TRBV19
D gene: -
J gene: TRBJ2-1
CDR3 protein: CASSMLLYNEQFF
CDR3 DNA: TGTGCCAGTAGTATGTTACTTTACAATGAGCAGTTCTTC

clone size: -
V gene: TRBV19
D gene: -
J gene: TRBJ1-2
CDR3 protein: CASSMGFGREGGYTF
CDR3 DNA: TGTGCCAGTAGTATGGGATTCGGCAGGGAAGGTGGCTACACCTTC

clone size: -
V gene: TRBV30
D gene: TRBD1
J gene: TRBJ2-7
CDR3 protein: CAWKRDRVSYEQYF
CDR3 DNA: TGTGCCTGGAAACGTGACAGGGTCTCCTACGAGCAGTACTTC

clone size: -
V gene: TRBV18
D gene: TRBD1
J gene: TRBJ2-7
CDR3 protein: CASSPYNRGTDEQYF
CDR3 DNA: TGTGCCAGCTCACCGTACAACAGGGGGACCGACGAGCAGTACTTC

clone size: -
V gene: TRBV30
D gene: -
J gene: TRBJ1-3
CDR3 protein: CARAGSGNTIYF
CDR3 DNA: TGTGCCCGAGCGGGCTCTGGAAACACCATATATTTT

clone size: few
V gene: TRBV6-5
D gene: -
J gene: TRBJ1-2
CDR3 protein: CASRQRGGNYGYTF
CDR3 DNA: TGTGCCAGCAGACAACGGGGGGGTAACTATGGCTACACCTTC

clone size: once
V gene: TRBV19
D gene: -
J gene: TRBJ1-1
CDR3 protein: CASSRREVEAFF
CDR3 DNA: TGTGCCAGTAGTCGCCGGGAGGTTGAAGCTTTCTTT

clone size: -
V gene: TRBV15
D gene: TRBD2
J gene: TRBJ2-1
CDR3 protein: CATSGGGGSYNEQFF
CDR3 DNA: TGTGCCACCAGCGGCGGGGGGGGGTCCTACAATGAGCAGTTCTTC

clone size: -
V gene: TRBV29-1
D gene: -
J gene: TRBJ2-3
CDR3 protein: CSAPMAGSTDTQYF
CDR3 DNA: TGCAGCGCCCCCATGGCTGGTAGCACAGATACGCAGTATTTT

clone size: -
V gene: TRBV5-8
D gene: TRBD1
J gene: TRBJ1-6
CDR3 protein: CASSSWEGQGSLHF
CDR3 DNA: TGTGCCAGCAGCTCCTGGGAGGGACAGGGGTCCCTCCACTTT

clone size: -
V gene: TRBV4-3
D gene: -
J gene: TRBJ1-4
CDR3 protein: CASSQDPLAANEKLFF
CDR3 DNA: TGCGCCAGCAGCCAAGACCCTCTGGCGGCTAATGAAAAACTGTTTTTT

clone size: -
V gene: TRBV27
D gene: -
J gene: TRBJ1-2
CDR3 protein: CASSLSSGARYGYTF
CDR3 DNA: TGTGCCAGCAGTTTATCGTCAGGGGCGCGCTATGGCTACACCTTC

clone size: few
V gene: TRBV4-1
D gene: TRBD2
J gene: TRBJ2-3
CDR3 protein: CASSQDGTSGGRTDTQYF
CDR3 DNA: TGCGCCAGCAGCCAAGATGGGACTAGCGGGGGCCGCACAGATACGCAGTATTTT

clone size: -
V gene: TRBV29-1
D gene: -
J gene: TRBJ2-3
CDR3 protein: CSVNGQPGARSPDTQYF
CDR3 DNA: TGCAGCGTAAACGGACAGCCCGGGGCGCGGAGTCCAGATACGCAGTATTTT

clone size: -
V gene: TRBV9
D gene: TRBD1
J gene: TRBJ1-5
CDR3 protein: CASSETGSYQPQHF
CDR3 DNA: TGTGCCAGCAGCGAGACAGGGTCGTATCAGCCCCAGCATTTT

clone size: -
V gene: TRBV27
D gene: TRBD1
J gene: TRBJ2-7
CDR3 protein: CASSFGTAYEQYF
CDR3 DNA: TGTGCCAGCAGCTTCGGGACAGCCTACGAGCAGTACTTC

clone size: -
V gene: TRBV6-6
D gene: -
J gene: TRBJ2-7
CDR3 protein: CASSSRTRGAVYEQYF
CDR3 DNA: TGTGCCAGCAGTTCACGCACCCGGGGGGCGGTATACGAGCAGTACTTC

clone size: -
V gene: TRBV9
D gene: -
J gene: TRBJ1-2
CDR3 protein: CASSVGGLNYGYTF
CDR3 DNA: TGTGCCAGCAGCGTAGGGGGGCTTAACTATGGCTACACCTTC

clone size: -
V gene: TRBV24-1
D gene: -
J gene: TRBJ1-2
CDR3 protein: CATSGPGKAYTF
CDR3 DNA: TGTGCCACCAGTGGACCAGGGAAAGCCTACACCTTC

clone size: -
V gene: TRBV13
D gene: -
J gene: TRBJ2-3
CDR3 protein: CASSSLDTQYF
CDR3 DNA: TGTGCCAGCAGCTCCCTAGATACGCAGTATTTT

clone size: -
V gene: TRBV7-2
D gene: TRBD1
J gene: TRBJ1-1
CDR3 protein: CASSLTGTGGRWAFF
CDR3 DNA: TGTGCCAGCAGCCTAACCGGGACAGGGGGCCGCTGGGCTTTCTTT

clone size: -
V gene: TRBV28
D gene: -
J gene: TRBJ1-5
CDR3 protein: CASSLLAGVQPQHF
CDR3 DNA: TGTGCCAGCAGTTTATTGGCAGGGGTTCAGCCCCAGCATTTT

clone size: -
V gene: TRBV6-5
D gene: -
J gene: TRBJ1-2
CDR3 protein: CASSYRDNLYGYTF
CDR3 DNA: TGTGCCAGCAGTTACCGGGACAACCTCTATGGCTACACCTTC

clone size: -
V gene: TRBV19
D gene: -
J gene: TRBJ1-1
CDR3 protein: CASSTKNTEAFF
CDR3 DNA: TGTGCCAGTAGTACTAAGAACACTGAAGCTTTCTTT

clone size: -
V gene: TRBV6-2/TRBV6-3
D gene: -
J gene: TRBJ1-1
CDR3 protein: CASSTTLQGSTEAFF
CDR3 DNA: TGTGCCAGCAGTACGACCCTACAGGGATCGACTGAAGCTTTCTTT

clone size: -
V gene: TRBV11-2
D gene: TRBD1
J gene: TRBJ2-2
CDR3 protein: CASSLRGTGAGELFF
CDR3 DNA: TGTGCCAGCAGCTTGAGGGGGACAGGCGCCGGGGAGCTGTTTTTT

clone size: -
V gene: TRBV2
D gene: TRBD1
J gene: TRBJ1-2
CDR3 protein: CASRDRGDYGYTF
CDR3 DNA: TGTGCCAGCAGGGACAGGGGTGACTATGGCTACACCTTC

clone size: -
V gene: TRBV27
D gene: -
J gene: TRBJ1-2
CDR3 protein: CATVLAGNGYTF
CDR3 DNA: TGTGCCACAGTTCTAGCAGGTAATGGCTACACCTTC

clone size: -
V gene: TRBV30
D gene: -
J gene: TRBJ1-2
CDR3 protein: CAWTEMGGRPANYGYTF
CDR3 DNA: TGTGCCTGGACGGAGATGGGGGGGCGCCCCGCTAACTATGGCTACACCTTC

clone size: -
V gene: TRBV7-3
D gene: -
J gene: TRBJ1-2
CDR3 protein: CASSLGEFYGYTF
CDR3 DNA: TGTGCCAGCAGCTTAGGAGAGTTCTATGGCTACACCTTC

clone size: -
V gene: TRBV11-2
D gene: TRBD1
J gene: TRBJ1-2
CDR3 protein: CASSSGQGYYGYTF
CDR3 DNA: TGTGCCAGCAGCTCCGGACAGGGCTACTATGGCTACACCTTC

clone size: -
V gene: TRBV18
D gene: TRBD1
J gene: TRBJ1-6
CDR3 protein: CASSPRGLTGSYNSPLHF
CDR3 DNA: TGTGCCAGCTCACCAAGGGGGCTGACAGGTTCCTATAATTCACCCCTCCACTTT

clone size: -
V gene: TRBV3-1/TRBV3-2
D gene: -
J gene: TRBJ2-2
CDR3 protein: CASSQVGSRTGELFF
CDR3 DNA: TGTGCCAGCAGCCAAGTGGGCTCCCGCACCGGGGAGCTGTTTTTT

clone size: -
V gene: TRBV5-1
D gene: TRBD1
J gene: TRBJ1-5
CDR3 protein: CASSLSDFRPRDSRYSNQPQHF
CDR3 DNA: TGCGCCAGCAGCTTGTCTGATTTTAGACCCCGGGACAGCAGATATAGCAATCAGCCCCAGCATTTT

clone size: -
V gene: TRBV11-2
D gene: TRBD1
J gene: TRBJ1-4
CDR3 protein: CASSSRDSSYEKLFF
CDR3 DNA: TGTGCCAGCAGCAGCAGGGACAGCTCTTATGAAAAACTGTTTTTT